What follows is one T cell receptor (beta chain) and its context. TCRdb's table, derived via immunoSEQ multiplex PCR, lists solely in-frame clones and lacks some. The sample yields 200,000 to 250,000 clones, approximately 80% seen once. These data come from a study of blood T cell repertoires in COVID-19. Germline CDR1 is SQVTM and CDR2 is ANQGSEA. The CDR3 covers 14 residues. V was clipped by 7 bases and J by 0 bases, with 15 bases between them. This chain joins TRBV29-1 and TRBJ1-2; tentative D call: TRBD1 (5 bases). The TCR comes from a woman older than 75 with COVID-19, enrolled during active disease. The sequenced sample was peripheral blood. CDR3 nucleotide sequence: TGCAGCGCCGACGGGGGTTCTTCTAACTATGGCTACACCTTC. Its protein product is CSADGGSSNYGYTF. The full variable domain, completed using reference TRBV29-1 and TRBJ1-2, is SAVISQKPSRDICQRGTSLTIQCQVDSQVTMMFWYRQQPGQSLTLIATANQGSEATYESGFVIDKFPISRPNLTFSTLTVSNMSPEDSSIYLCSADGGSSNYGYTFGSGTRLTVV.